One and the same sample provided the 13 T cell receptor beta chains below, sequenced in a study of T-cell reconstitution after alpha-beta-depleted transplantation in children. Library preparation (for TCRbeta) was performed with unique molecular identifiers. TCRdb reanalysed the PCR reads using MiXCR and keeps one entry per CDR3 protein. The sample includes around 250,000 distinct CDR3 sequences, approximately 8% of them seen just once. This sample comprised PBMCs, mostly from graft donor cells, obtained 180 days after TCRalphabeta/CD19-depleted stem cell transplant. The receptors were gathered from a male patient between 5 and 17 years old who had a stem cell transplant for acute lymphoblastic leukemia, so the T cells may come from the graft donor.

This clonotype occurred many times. The CDR3, as DNA: TGTGCCAGCAGCCAAGATGGCCGGGAGTCTGAGCAGTTCTTC. It specifies CASSQDGRESEQFF. V and J are TRBV3-1 and TRBJ2-1; a possible D gene is TRBD2 (6 bases). The ends were cut back, 0 bases at V and 9 bases at J, with 12 bases in the middle. Germline V gene sequence: CDR1 LGHDT, CDR2 YNNKEL (reference sequence). The CDR3 has 14 residues.

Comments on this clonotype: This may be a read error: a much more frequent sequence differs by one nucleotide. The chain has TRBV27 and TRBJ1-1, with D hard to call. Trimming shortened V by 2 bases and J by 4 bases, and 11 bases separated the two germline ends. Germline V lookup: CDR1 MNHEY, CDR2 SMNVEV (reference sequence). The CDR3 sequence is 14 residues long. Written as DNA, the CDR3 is TGTGCCAGCAGTTTAGTTCAGGTGGTCACTGAAGCTTTCTTT. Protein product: CASSLVQVVTEAFF.

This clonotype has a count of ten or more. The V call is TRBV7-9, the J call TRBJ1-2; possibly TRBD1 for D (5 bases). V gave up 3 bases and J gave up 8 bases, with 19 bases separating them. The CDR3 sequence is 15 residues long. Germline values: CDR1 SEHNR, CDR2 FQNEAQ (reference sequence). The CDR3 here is CASSFVDTPPLGYTF. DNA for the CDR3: TGTGCCAGCAGCTTTGTGGACACCCCCCCGCTCGGCTACACCTTC. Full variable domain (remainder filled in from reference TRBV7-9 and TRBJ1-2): DTGVSQNPRHKITKRGQNVTFRCDPISEHNRLYWYRQTLGQGPEFLTYFQNEAQLEKSRLLSDRFSAERPKGSFSTLEIQRTEQGDSAMYLCASSFVDTPPLGYTFGSGTRLTVV.

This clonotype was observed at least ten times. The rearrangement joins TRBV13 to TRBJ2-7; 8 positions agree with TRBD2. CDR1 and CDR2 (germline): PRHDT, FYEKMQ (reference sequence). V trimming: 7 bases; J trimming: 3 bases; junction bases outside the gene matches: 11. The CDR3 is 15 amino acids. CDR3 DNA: TGTGCCAGCACGTTGAACGGGGGGGTAAGCTACGAGCAGTACTTC. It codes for CASTLNGGVSYEQYF.

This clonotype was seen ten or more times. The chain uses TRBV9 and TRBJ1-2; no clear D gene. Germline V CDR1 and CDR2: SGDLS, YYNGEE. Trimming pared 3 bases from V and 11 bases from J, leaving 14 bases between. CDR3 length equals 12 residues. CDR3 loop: CASSDPKGYYTF. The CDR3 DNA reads TGTGCCAGCAGCGATCCGAAGGGCTATTACACCTTC.

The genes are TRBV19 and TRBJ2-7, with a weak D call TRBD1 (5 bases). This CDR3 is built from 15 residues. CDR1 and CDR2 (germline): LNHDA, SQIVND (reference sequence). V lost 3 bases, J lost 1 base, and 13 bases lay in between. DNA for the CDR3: TGTGCCAGTAGTATCTCCCAGGGAAGGTCCTACGAGCAGTACTTC. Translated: CASSISQGRSYEQYF.

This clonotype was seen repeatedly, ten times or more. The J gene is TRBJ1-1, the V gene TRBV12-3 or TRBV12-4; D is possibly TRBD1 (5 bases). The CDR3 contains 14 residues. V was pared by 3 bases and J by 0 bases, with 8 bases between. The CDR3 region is CASSFKGMNTEAFF. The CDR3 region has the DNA TGTGCCAGCAGTTTTAAGGGGATGAACACTGAAGCTTTCTTT.

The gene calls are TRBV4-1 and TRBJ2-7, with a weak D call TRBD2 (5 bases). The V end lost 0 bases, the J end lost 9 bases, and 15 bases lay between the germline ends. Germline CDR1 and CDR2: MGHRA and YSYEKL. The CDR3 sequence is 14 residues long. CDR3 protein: CASSQDRGSVGQYF. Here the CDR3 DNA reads TGCGCCAGCAGCCAAGATCGAGGGTCCGTGGGGCAGTACTTC.

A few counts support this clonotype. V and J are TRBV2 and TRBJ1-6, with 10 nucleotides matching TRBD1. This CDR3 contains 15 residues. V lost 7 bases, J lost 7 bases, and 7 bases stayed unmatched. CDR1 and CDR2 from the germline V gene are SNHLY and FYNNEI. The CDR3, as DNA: TGTGCCAGCACGCGACAGGGGGCGCTGAATTCACCCCTCCACTTT. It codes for CASTRQGALNSPLHF.

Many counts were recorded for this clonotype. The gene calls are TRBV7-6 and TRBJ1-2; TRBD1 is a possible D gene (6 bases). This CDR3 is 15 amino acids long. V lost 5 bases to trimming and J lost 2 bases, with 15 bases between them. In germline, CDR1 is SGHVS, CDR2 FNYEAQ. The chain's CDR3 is CASSNPGGANYGYTF. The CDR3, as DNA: TGTGCCAGCAGCAACCCCGGGGGGGCGAACTATGGCTACACCTTC. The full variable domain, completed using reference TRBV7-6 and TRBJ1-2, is GAGVSQSPRYKVTKRGQDVALRCDPISGHVSLYWYRQALGQGPEFLTYFNYEAQQDKSGLPNDRFSAERPEGSISTLTIQRTEQRDSAMYRCASSNPGGANYGYTFGSGTRLTVV.

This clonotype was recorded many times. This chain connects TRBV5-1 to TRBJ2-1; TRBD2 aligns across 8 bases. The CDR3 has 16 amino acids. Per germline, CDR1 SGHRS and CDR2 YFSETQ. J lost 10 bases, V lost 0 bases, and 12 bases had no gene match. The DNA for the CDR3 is TGCGCCAGCAGCTTGGGGCTAGCGGGTGTCCTCGGAGAGCAGTTCTTC. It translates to CASSLGLAGVLGEQFF.

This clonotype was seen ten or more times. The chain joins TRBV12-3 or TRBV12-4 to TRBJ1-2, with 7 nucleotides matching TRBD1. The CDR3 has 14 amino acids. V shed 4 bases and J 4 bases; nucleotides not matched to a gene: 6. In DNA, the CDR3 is TGTGCCAGCAGTTCTCGGACAGGAGGCTATGGCTACACCTTC. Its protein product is CASSSRTGGYGYTF.

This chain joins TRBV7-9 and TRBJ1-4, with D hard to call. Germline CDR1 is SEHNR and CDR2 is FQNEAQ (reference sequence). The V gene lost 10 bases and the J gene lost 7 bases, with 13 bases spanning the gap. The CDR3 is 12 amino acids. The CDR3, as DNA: TGTGCCACCAGAAGAGATACTGAAAAACTGTTTTTT. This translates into CATRRDTEKLFF. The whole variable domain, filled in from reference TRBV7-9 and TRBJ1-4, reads DTGVSQNPRHKITKRGQNVTFRCDPISEHNRLYWYRQTLGQGPEFLTYFQNEAQLEKSRLLSDRFSAERPKGSFSTLEIQRTEQGDSAMYLCATRRDTEKLFFGSGTQLSVL.